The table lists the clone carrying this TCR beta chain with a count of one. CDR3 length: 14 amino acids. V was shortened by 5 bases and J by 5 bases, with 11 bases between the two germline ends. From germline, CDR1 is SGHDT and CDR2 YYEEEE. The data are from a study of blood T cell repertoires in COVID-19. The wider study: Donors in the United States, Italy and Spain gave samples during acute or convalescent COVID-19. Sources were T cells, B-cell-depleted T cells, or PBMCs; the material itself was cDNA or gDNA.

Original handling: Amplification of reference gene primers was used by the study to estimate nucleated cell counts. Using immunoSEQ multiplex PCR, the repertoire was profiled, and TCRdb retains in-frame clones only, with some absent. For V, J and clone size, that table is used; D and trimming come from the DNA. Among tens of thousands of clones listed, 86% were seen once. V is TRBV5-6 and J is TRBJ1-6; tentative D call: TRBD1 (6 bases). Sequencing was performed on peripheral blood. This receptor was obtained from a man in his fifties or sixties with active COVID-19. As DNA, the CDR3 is TGTGCCAGCAGTTTTGGACAGAATAATTCACCCCTCCACTTT. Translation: CASSFGQNNSPLHF.